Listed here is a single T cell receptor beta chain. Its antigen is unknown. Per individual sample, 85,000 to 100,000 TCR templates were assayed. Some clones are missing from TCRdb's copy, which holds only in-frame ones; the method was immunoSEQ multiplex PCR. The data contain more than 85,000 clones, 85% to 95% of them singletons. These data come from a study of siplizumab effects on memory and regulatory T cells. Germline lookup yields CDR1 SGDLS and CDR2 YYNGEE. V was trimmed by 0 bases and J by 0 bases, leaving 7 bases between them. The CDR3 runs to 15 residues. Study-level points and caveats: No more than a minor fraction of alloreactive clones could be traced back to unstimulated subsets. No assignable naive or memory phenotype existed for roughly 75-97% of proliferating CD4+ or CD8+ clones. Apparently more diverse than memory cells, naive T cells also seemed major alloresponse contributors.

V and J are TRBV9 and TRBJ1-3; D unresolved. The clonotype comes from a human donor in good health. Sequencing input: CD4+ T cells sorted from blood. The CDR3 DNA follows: TGTGCCAGCAGCGTAGCCGCCTCCTCTGGAAACACCATATATTTT. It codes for CASSVAASSGNTIYF.